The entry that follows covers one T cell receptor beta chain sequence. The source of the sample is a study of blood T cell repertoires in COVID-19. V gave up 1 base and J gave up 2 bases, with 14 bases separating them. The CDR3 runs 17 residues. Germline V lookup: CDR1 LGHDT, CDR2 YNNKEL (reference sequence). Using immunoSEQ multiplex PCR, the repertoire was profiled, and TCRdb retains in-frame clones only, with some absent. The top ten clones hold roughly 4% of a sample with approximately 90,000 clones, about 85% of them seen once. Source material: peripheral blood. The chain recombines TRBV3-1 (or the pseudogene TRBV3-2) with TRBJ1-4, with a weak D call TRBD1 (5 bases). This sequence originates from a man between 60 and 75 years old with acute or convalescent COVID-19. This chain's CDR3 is CASSQGASRGTNEKLFF. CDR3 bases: TGTGCCAGCAGCCAAGGGGCCTCCCGGGGGACTAATGAAAAACTGTTTTTT.